One sample yielded the 18 T cell receptor beta chains listed below, sequenced in a study of PD-1 blockade in classical Hodgkin lymphoma. Measured with immunoSEQ multiplex PCR; TCRdb has only the in-frame clones, and not every one. In the table there are about 24,000 clones, less than 90% of which are singletons. After autologous stem cell transplantation all patients relapsed, and prior brentuximab vedotin exposure differed between cohorts. Purified CD4+ T cells were obtained from thawed PBMCs through magnetic negative selection. The source material was CD4+ T cells from blood, sampled at baseline. Every receptor here comes from a human donor with classical Hodgkin lymphoma.

V gene TRBV7-8 combines with J gene TRBJ1-1, with D possibly being TRBD1 (5 bases). The germline V gene encodes CDR1 SGHVS and CDR2 FQNEAQ. The CDR3 covers 15 residues. V lost 5 bases to trimming and J lost 4 bases, with 17 bases between them. CDR3 loop: CASSPAGRVPTEAFF. The CDR3 bases are TGTGCCAGCAGCCCAGCGGGCAGGGTCCCCACTGAAGCTTTCTTT.

This chain joins TRBV28 and TRBJ1-2; 7 bases align to TRBD1. Germline V gives CDR1 MDHEN, CDR2 SYDVKM. The V segment lost 6 bases and the J segment 4 bases; nucleotides outside the gene matches: 8. The CDR3 runs to 14 residues. CDR3 protein: CASSATGFGYGYTF. The CDR3 nucleotides are TGTGCCAGCAGCGCGACAGGGTTTGGCTATGGCTACACCTTC.

The rearrangement joins TRBV6-5 to TRBJ1-2; maybe TRBD1 (5 bases). The CDR3 is 13 residues long. Between the trimmed V and J ends, which lost 7 bases and 8 bases, there was a span of 17 bases. Germline V gene data show CDR1 as MNHEY and CDR2 as SVGAGI. The CDR3 nucleotides are TGTGCCAGCAAACAGGATTATATGGGAGGCTACACCTTC. This translates into CASKQDYMGGYTF.

The chain has TRBV7-2 and TRBJ2-3; unclear D gene. Looked up from germline, CDR1 is SGHTA and CDR2 is FQGNSA. CDR3 length equals 16 residues. Deletions cut 4 bases from V and 1 base from J, with 15 bases between. The CDR3 sequence is CASSYQLGAGTDTQYF. Here the CDR3 DNA reads TGTGCCAGCAGCTACCAGCTAGGAGCAGGCACAGATACGCAGTATTTT.

V is TRBV11-2 and J is TRBJ2-1; TRBD1 matches at 8 bases. V was clipped by 3 bases and J by 4 bases; unmatched bases: 2. Germline loops: CDR1 SGHAT, CDR2 FQNNGV. The CDR3 spans 14 residues. CDR3 region: CASSLGQVYNEQFF. DNA of the CDR3: TGTGCCAGCAGCTTGGGACAGGTATACAATGAGCAGTTCTTC. The full variable domain, its missing parts supplied by reference TRBV11-2 and TRBJ2-1, is EAGVAQSPRYKIIEKRQSVAFWCNPISGHATLYWYQQILGQGPKLLIQFQNNGVVDDSQLPKDRFSAERLKGVDSTLKIQPAKLEDSAVYLCASSLGQVYNEQFFGPGTRLTVL.

The V call is TRBV5-8, the J call TRBJ2-1, with 9 bases lining up with TRBD1. V shed 4 bases and J 1 base; nucleotides not matched to a gene: 9. The germline CDR1 and CDR2 sequences are SGHTS and YDEGEE. The CDR3 has 17 residues. Written as DNA, the CDR3 is TGTGCCAGCAGCCTATACAGGGGGCTGGAGTCCTACAATGAGCAGTTCTTC. Translation: CASSLYRGLESYNEQFF.

Only one count was recorded for this clone. The rearrangement joins TRBV14 to TRBJ2-5, with TRBD1 identical over 8 bases. CDR1 and CDR2 from the germline V gene are SGHDN and FVKESK. V lost 4 bases and J lost 11; bases outside the gene matches: 9. The CDR3 consists of 13 residues. The CDR3 sequence is CASSLRGLWEQYF. The CDR3 DNA reads as TGTGCCAGCAGCCTCAGGGGGCTGTGGGAGCAGTACTTC.

The genes are TRBV7-9 and TRBJ1-4, with D unresolved. The germline gives CDR1 SEHNR, CDR2 FQNEAQ (reference sequence). The CDR3 length is 13 residues. With 5 bases removed from V and 7 bases from J, the gap between germline ends came to 11 bases. CDR3 in amino acids: CASSPLAGEKLFF. CDR3 coding DNA: TGTGCCAGCAGCCCTCTGGCGGGTGAAAAACTGTTTTTT. Looking up the rest from reference TRBV7-9 and TRBJ1-4 gives the full variable domain: DTGVSQNPRHKITKRGQNVTFRCDPISEHNRLYWYRQTLGQGPEFLTYFQNEAQLEKSRLLSDRFSAERPKGSFSTLEIQRTEQGDSAMYLCASSPLAGEKLFFGSGTQLSVL.

The chain carries TRBV19 and TRBJ2-2, with 12 bases that match TRBD1. The CDR3 runs to 19 residues. The V segment lost 5 bases and the J segment 0 bases; nucleotides outside the gene matches: 10. Germline lookup yields CDR1 LNHDA and CDR2 SQIVND (reference sequence). CDR3 sequence: CASSPGGGQGASNTGELFF. CDR3 DNA: TGTGCCAGTAGTCCCGGGGGGGGACAGGGGGCGTCGAACACCGGGGAGCTGTTTTTT. The full variable domain, rest sourced from reference TRBV19 and TRBJ2-2, is DGGITQSPKYLFRKEGQNVTLSCEQNLNHDAMYWYRQDPGQGLRLIYYSQIVNDFQKGDIAEGYSVSREKKESFPLTVTSAQKNPTAFYLCASSPGGGQGASNTGELFFGEGSRLTVL.

The chain couples TRBV19 to TRBJ1-5, with a possible D match to TRBD1 (5 bases). Germline V gene sequence: CDR1 LNHDA, CDR2 SQIVND (reference sequence). This CDR3 is built from 13 residues. The V gene lost 4 bases and the J gene lost 4 bases, with 8 bases spanning the gap. The CDR3 nucleotides read TGTGCCAGTAGTAGGGGGGGGAATCAGCCCCAGCATTTT. Its translation is CASSRGGNQPQHF.

The chain carries TRBV7-2 and TRBJ1-4, with no clear D. The CDR3 loop spans 14 amino acids. Germline V lookup: CDR1 SGHTA, CDR2 FQGNSA. V lost 7 bases to trimming and J lost 6 bases, with 15 bases between them. The CDR3 region has the DNA TGTGCCAGCAAGGGATCCGGGTGGGATGAAAAACTGTTTTTT. It codes for CASKGSGWDEKLFF.

The gene calls are TRBV9 and TRBJ2-2; D could derive from TRBD1 or TRBD2 (5 bases each). The length of the CDR3 is 16 residues. CDR1 is SGDLS, CDR2 YYNGEE, per germline. V was cut by 0 bases and J by 3 bases, with 12 bases left in between. The CDR3 spells CASSVEGALDTGELFF. CDR3 nucleotide sequence: TGTGCCAGCAGCGTAGAAGGGGCACTAGACACCGGGGAGCTGTTTTTT.

The rearrangement uses TRBV9 and TRBJ2-6; D may be TRBD1 (5 bases). The germline V gene has CDR1 SGDLS and CDR2 YYNGEE. Trimming shortened V by 0 bases and J by 0 bases, and 13 bases separated the two germline ends. This CDR3 is 18 amino acids long. The CDR3 region has the DNA TGTGCCAGCAGCGTAGCGGCAGGGTACTACTCTGGGGCCAACGTCCTGACTTTC. Translating it yields CASSVAAGYYSGANVLTF.

The rearrangement joins TRBV7-9 to TRBJ1-1; weak D call: TRBD1 (6 bases). V was pared by 1 base and J by 5 bases, with 8 bases between. The germline V gene has CDR1 SEHNR and CDR2 FQNEAQ (reference sequence). The CDR3 extends over 13 amino acids. The CDR3 bases are TGTGCCAGCAGCTTAGTTCAGGGGACTGAAGCTTTCTTT. Its translation: CASSLVQGTEAFF.

The genes are TRBV10-3 and TRBJ1-2, with D possibly being TRBD1 (6 bases). Trimming stripped 6 bases from V and 2 bases from J, with 19 bases between. In germline, CDR1 is ENHRY, CDR2 SYGVKD. The CDR3 consists of 16 residues. CDR3 region: CAIRAGYRATNYGYTF. DNA for the CDR3: TGTGCCATCAGGGCGGGGTACAGGGCAACCAACTATGGCTACACCTTC.

The chain couples TRBV6-1 to TRBJ1-1, with D uncertain. The CDR3 is made up of 13 amino acids. Trimming removed 6 bases at V and 5 bases at J, with 13 bases between. Per germline, CDR1 MNHNS and CDR2 SASEGT. CDR3 region: CASREMGGTEAFF. DNA of the CDR3: TGTGCCAGCAGAGAAATGGGTGGAACTGAAGCTTTCTTT.

This clone was seen only once. The chain carries TRBV7-2 and TRBJ1-6; tentative D call: TRBD1 (5 bases). CDR1 and CDR2 (germline): SGHTA, FQGNSA. This CDR3 region has 15 residues. V was shortened by 2 bases and J by 5 bases, with 10 bases between the two germline ends. CDR3 protein: CASSLQGGDNSPLHF. The CDR3 DNA is TGTGCCAGCAGCTTACAGGGCGGTGATAATTCACCCCTCCACTTT.

This chain links TRBV5-1 with TRBJ2-3, with D hard to call. Germline V gene lookup returns CDR1 SGHRS and CDR2 YFSETQ. V shed 3 bases and J shed 0 bases, with 8 bases lying between them. This CDR3 contains 14 residues. The CDR3 DNA sequence: TGCGCCAGCAGCTCGGCGGTTAGCACAGATACGCAGTATTTT. As protein: CASSSAVSTDTQYF.